Below, 21 T cell receptor beta chains from the same sample are listed, as sequenced in a study of blood T cell repertoires in COVID-19. Some clones are missing from TCRdb's copy, which holds only in-frame ones; the method was immunoSEQ multiplex PCR. Among some 100,000 clones listed, roughly 76% were seen once. Material: peripheral blood. These receptors were obtained from a human donor in a cohort sampled during active COVID-19.

This clone turned up a few times. The chain couples TRBV7-3 to TRBJ2-1; D remains ambiguous. V was cut by 5 bases and J by 6 bases, with 14 bases left in between. CDR1 and CDR2 (germline): SGHTA, FQGTGA. The length of the CDR3 is 14 residues. CDR3 DNA sequence: TGTGCCAGCAGCCTGAACCCTAGTCGCAATGAGCAGTTCTTC. Amino acids: CASSLNPSRNEQFF.

CDR3 loop: CASSPESSGNTIYF. In DNA, the CDR3 is TGTGCCAGCTCACCCGAGAGCTCTGGAAACACCATATATTTT. The V gene is TRBV18, the J gene TRBJ1-3, with D uncertain. This CDR3 region has 14 residues. With 3 bases removed from V and 0 bases from J, the gap between germline ends came to 6 bases. CDR1 KGHSH and CDR2 LQKENI come from the germline V gene.

The rearrangement joins TRBV5-5 to TRBJ1-1; D is unresolved. V gave up 6 bases and J gave up 11 bases, with 26 bases separating them. In germline, CDR1 is SGHKS, CDR2 YYEKEE (reference sequence). This CDR3 spans 15 amino acids. CDR3 sequence (DNA): TGTGCCAGCACTTTCTCTTCCGAGGTAACATTCCAGGCTTTCTTT. This sequence encodes CASTFSSEVTFQAFF.

The V and J genes are TRBV7-2 and TRBJ2-7, with TRBD2 matching 12 bases. Germline CDR1 is SGHTA and CDR2 is FQGNSA. Trimming cost V 1 base and J 0 bases; bases outside gene matches: 10. The CDR3 is made up of 19 amino acids. The CDR3: CASSLVFRLAGGPSYEQYF. Here the CDR3 DNA reads TGTGCCAGCAGCTTAGTGTTTCGGCTAGCGGGGGGGCCCTCCTACGAGCAGTACTTC.

This clone was counted ten times or more. V and J are TRBV6-2 or TRBV6-3 and TRBJ2-1; 9 nucleotides agree with TRBD2. Germline V gene data show CDR1 as MNHEY and CDR2 as SVGEGT. The CDR3 sequence is 15 residues long. Germline trimming cut 2 bases from V and 8 bases from J; bases unmatched to any gene: 7. The CDR3 DNA reads TGTGCCAGCAGTTACGCGAGCGGGGGGCACGATGAGCAGTTCTTC. This sequence encodes CASSYASGGHDEQFF.

V usage is TRBV30 and J usage is TRBJ2-7; TRBD1 might be the D (5 bases). The germline CDR1 and CDR2 sequences are GTSNPN and SVGIG (reference sequence). The germline V and J ends were trimmed by 0 bases and 1 base, with 13 bases remaining between them. This CDR3 region has 15 residues. The CDR3 DNA is TGTGCCTGGAGTGTGGGGCAGGTTGTTTCCTACGAGCAGTACTTC. As protein: CAWSVGQVVSYEQYF.

The chain combines TRBV7-2 with TRBJ2-7; TRBD2 matches at 10 bases. Trimming cost V 5 bases and J 0 bases; bases outside gene matches: 7. Germline V gives CDR1 SGHTA, CDR2 FQGNSA. The CDR3 spans 16 residues. CDR3 DNA sequence: TGTGCCAGCAGCATTAGCGGGGGGAAAAGCTCCTACGAGCAGTACTTC. It is translated as CASSISGGKSSYEQYF.

The chain links TRBV5-1 to TRBJ2-2, with D maybe TRBD1 (6 bases). Germline V CDR1 and CDR2: SGHRS, YFSETQ. The CDR3 contains 14 residues. Trimming stripped 3 bases from V and 2 bases from J, with 8 bases between. As DNA, the CDR3 is TGCGCCAGCAGCTCGGACAGAAACACCGGGGAGCTGTTTTTT. Translated, it gives CASSSDRNTGELFF.

This clone was detected only a few times. The chain uses TRBV3-1 (or the pseudogene TRBV3-2) and TRBJ1-1; possible D gene TRBD1, 5 bases. V was clipped by 1 base and J by 5 bases, with 11 bases between them. Germline CDR1 LGHDT, CDR2 YNNKEL (reference sequence). The CDR3 sequence is 14 residues long. Here the CDR3 DNA reads TGTGCCAGCAGCCAAGTGGAGGGGCAAACTGAAGCTTTCTTT. It specifies CASSQVEGQTEAFF.

This clone has more than one count but fewer than ten. This chain joins TRBV6-5 and TRBJ1-2, with 9 positions matching TRBD1. CDR3 length: 13 amino acids. Looked up from germline, CDR1 is MNHEY and CDR2 is SVGAGI. V was clipped by 10 bases and J by 6 bases; unmatched bases: 9. CDR3 region: CATGTGSPHGYTF. The CDR3 region has the DNA TGTGCCACCGGGACAGGGTCTCCTCATGGCTACACCTTC.

The chain recombines TRBV30 with TRBJ2-5, with 10 bases fitting TRBD1. The CDR3 is 14 residues long. With 5 bases clipped from V and 5 bases from J, the junction kept 8 bases outside the gene matches. Germline lookup yields CDR1 GTSNPN and CDR2 SVGIG (reference sequence). The CDR3 protein is CAWGGGQGKETQYF. The CDR3 DNA is TGTGCCTGGGGTGGGGGACAGGGGAAGGAGACCCAGTACTTC. The full variable domain, completed using reference TRBV30 and TRBJ2-5, is SQTIHQWPATLVQPVGSPLSLECTVEGTSNPNLYWYRQAAGRGLQLLFYSVGIGQISSEVPQNLSASRPQDRQFILSSKKLLLSDSGFYLCAWGGGQGKETQYFGPGTRLLVL.

The CDR3 DNA sequence: TGTGCCAGCAGTCTACAGGGCAGGGGGCATGGCTACACCTTC. Amino acid sequence: CASSLQGRGHGYTF. This sequence joins TRBV27 and TRBJ1-2; 8 bases align to TRBD1. This CDR3 has 14 amino acids. Trimming cost V 5 bases and J 6 bases; bases outside gene matches: 8. The germline V gene has CDR1 MNHEY and CDR2 SMNVEV (reference sequence).

The V gene is TRBV19, the J gene TRBJ2-3; tentatively, D is TRBD2 (7 bases). Per germline, CDR1 LNHDA and CDR2 SQIVND (reference sequence). This CDR3 is built from 14 residues. Between the trimmed V and J ends, which lost 5 bases and 5 bases, there was a span of 14 bases. The CDR3: CASSPGRGGDTQYF. In DNA, the CDR3 is TGTGCCAGTAGTCCGGGGAGGGGGGGAGATACGCAGTATTTT.

This chain joins TRBV2 and TRBJ2-5; 7 bases match TRBD2. The CDR3 has 19 residues. Germline CDR1 reads SNHLY; CDR2 reads FYNNEI. After removal of 2 bases from V and 5 bases from J, the junction contained 20 bases not matched to a gene. In nucleotides, the CDR3 is TGTGCCAGCAGTGAAACACTAGGGACTATCGACATCCTCCGGGAGACCCAGTACTTC. Its protein product is CASSETLGTIDILRETQYF. The complete variable domain, with remaining parts taken from reference TRBV2 and TRBJ2-5, reads EPEVTQTPSHQVTQMGQEVILRCVPISNHLYFYWYRQILGQKVEFLVSFYNNEISEKSEIFDDQFSVERPDGSNFTLKIRSTKLEDSAMYFCASSETLGTIDILRETQYFGPGTRLLVL.

This chain links TRBV28 with TRBJ2-2; 13 nucleotides line up with TRBD2. Germline trimming cut 6 bases from V and 1 base from J; bases unmatched to any gene: 5. CDR1 is MDHEN, CDR2 SYDVKM, per germline. This CDR3 spans 17 amino acids. The CDR3 sequence is CASSLRTSGRNTGELFF. CDR3 nucleotide sequence: TGTGCCAGCAGCTTACGGACTAGCGGGAGGAACACCGGGGAGCTGTTTTTT.

J is TRBJ2-5 and V is TRBV4-1; 7 bases map to TRBD2. The CDR3 is 15 amino acids. Trimming at V came to 1 base and at J to 0 bases, leaving 2 bases not matched to a gene. Germline V gene data show CDR1 as MGHRA and CDR2 as YSYEKL. CDR3 in amino acids: CASSQVAGNQETQYF. For the CDR3, the DNA is TGCGCCAGCAGCCAAGTAGCGGGCAACCAAGAGACCCAGTACTTC.

The rearrangement joins TRBV7-6 to TRBJ2-7, with TRBD2 identical over 8 bases. CDR1 is SGHVS and CDR2 is FNYEAQ in the germline V gene. This CDR3 contains 21 residues. V shed 2 bases and J 1 base; nucleotides not matched to a gene: 22. The CDR3 spells CASSLREGFGGCSLGSYEQYF. CDR3 DNA: TGTGCCAGCAGCTTACGGGAGGGCTTCGGGGGCTGCTCCCTAGGTTCCTACGAGCAGTACTTC.

This rearrangement joins TRBV11-3 to TRBJ2-7, with 7 nucleotides matching TRBD1. CDR1 and CDR2 (germline): SGHNT, YENEEA. V lost 5 bases to trimming and J lost 4 bases; unmatched junction nucleotides: 11. This CDR3 spans 15 amino acids. The CDR3 region is CASSPPGTARYEQYF. CDR3 bases: TGTGCCAGCAGCCCACCCGGGACAGCACGGTACGAGCAGTACTTC.

The chain has TRBV9 and TRBJ2-2, with 11 bases that match TRBD1. This CDR3 is built from 16 residues. V lost 0 bases to trimming and J lost 5 bases; unmatched junction nucleotides: 3. From germline, CDR1 is SGDLS and CDR2 YYNGEE. For the CDR3, the DNA is TGTGCCAGCAGCGTAGGGGACAGGGGGAGGACCGGGGAGCTGTTTTTT. Encoded protein: CASSVGDRGRTGELFF.

The rearrangement uses TRBV4-3 and TRBJ2-2, with 14 nucleotides matching TRBD2. The V gene's germline CDR1 is LGHNA and CDR2 YSLEER. The CDR3 sequence is 16 residues long. V was clipped by 4 bases and J by 8 bases; unmatched bases: 6. The CDR3 DNA follows: TGCGCCAGCAGCCTCGGGGGACTAGCGGGAGTAGGGGAGCTGTTTTTT. Translated, it gives CASSLGGLAGVGELFF.

The chain carries TRBV12-3 or TRBV12-4 and TRBJ1-5; TRBD1 aligns across 7 bases. The CDR3 totals 13 residues. V shed 6 bases, J shed 2 bases, and the junction held 1 base outside the gene matches. The DNA for the CDR3 is TGTGCCAGCAGCACAGGGGGCAATCAGCCCCAGCATTTT. This translates into CASSTGGNQPQHF.